This T cell receptor beta chain comes out of a study of type 1 and type 2 diabetes patients. Looking at the study overall: The cohort mixed type 1 diabetes, type 2 diabetes and nondiabetic donors. Study-level points and caveats: Type 2 diabetes and control V and J usage correlated highly, roughly 0.97. In CD4+ and CD8+ T cells, type 2 diabetes diversity exceeded type 1.

Trimming removed 3 bases at V and 4 bases at J, with 20 bases between. The germline V gene has CDR1 SNHLY and CDR2 FYNNEI. The CDR3 is 17 residues long. PCR was run on genomic DNA. Amplification of the beta chain CDR3 used 30 forward and 13 reverse multiplex primers. TCRdb ran MiXCR on the multiplex PCR reads and lists one entry per CDR3 protein. The sample shows 250,000 or so distinct CDR3 sequences, around 47% of them seen only once. A note on this clonotype: Its antigen remains unidentified.

This chain joins TRBV2 and TRBJ2-3; D possibly corresponds to TRBD2 (6 bases). The sequenced sample was peripheral blood mononuclear cells (PBMCs). The sequence was obtained from a man between 18 and 35 years old with type 2 diabetes. In DNA form, the CDR3 reads TGTGCCAGCAGTGATTGGAGGGCAGGGTTTTTGGCAGATACGCAGTATTTT. Protein sequence: CASSDWRAGFLADTQYF.